The entry below describes one TCR beta chain. Its antigen is undetermined. The data were taken from a study of cytomegalovirus exposure and HLA in healthy donors. Study-wide results and limits: Cytomegalovirus-associated status was assigned to some 180 TCR beta chains.

The junction had 7 bases not matched to a gene; V was cut back by 6 bases and J by 3 bases. This CDR3 region has 14 residues. The germline V gene has CDR1 GTSNPN and CDR2 SVGIG (reference sequence). PCR involved 60 Vbeta and 13 Jbeta primers. Assay: immunoSEQ multiplex PCR; the TCRdb copy retains only in-frame clones and omits some. This sample has 130,000 or so clones, with roughly 70% found just once. The receptor was derived from a woman aged 35 to 49 in good health and CMV-seropositive. The source material was PBMCs. The chain couples TRBV30 to TRBJ2-1, with 8 bases identical to TRBD2. The CDR3 nucleotides are TGTGCCTGCCACCGAGCGGGAGTCTACAATGAGCAGTTCTTC. It translates to CACHRAGVYNEQFF.